What follows are 4 T cell receptor beta chains derived from one specimen sequenced in a study of shared clonotypes between healthy human individuals. Repertoires were generated with immunoSEQ multiplex PCR, while TCRdb's copy carries only in-frame clones and drops some. Of 1,500,000 or so clones in the sample, around 98.5% were seen once. Input material: naive CD4+ T cells sorted from blood. Subset indicated: CD45RA+ positively selected. The receptors shown here come from a young man in good health.

The rearrangement links TRBV5-1 to TRBJ1-1, with a tentative D call TRBD1 (5 bases). The CDR3 spans 16 residues. The V and J ends lost 3 bases and 3 bases respectively, with 18 bases between them. Germline CDR1 reads SGHRS; CDR2 reads YFSETQ. CDR3 in amino acids: CASSSLGLETHTEAFF. CDR3 nucleotide sequence: TGCGCCAGCAGCTCTCTGGGGCTAGAAACTCACACTGAAGCTTTCTTT.

The chain combines TRBV2 with TRBJ1-2; TRBD1 matches 9 bases. The CDR3 totals 14 residues. Germline V lookup: CDR1 SNHLY, CDR2 FYNNEI. With V trimmed by 8 bases and J by 4 bases, 8 bases remained unmatched. The CDR3 region is CASLQGANSYGYTF. CDR3 DNA sequence: TGTGCCAGCTTACAGGGGGCGAATTCCTATGGCTACACCTTC.

The chain joins TRBV19 to TRBJ2-1; 12 positions match TRBD1. The CDR3 spans 18 residues. CDR1 is LNHDA, CDR2 SQIVND, per germline (reference sequence). Germline trimming cut 5 bases from V and 8 bases from J; bases unmatched to any gene: 16. In DNA form, the CDR3 reads TGTGCCAGTAGTCTGGGACAGGGGGCCGGAGGCAAGTGGGATGAGCAGTTCTTC. As protein: CASSLGQGAGGKWDEQFF.

As for this clone: Other DNA sequences of this sample code for an identical CDR3. The chain has TRBV5-1 and TRBJ2-5; TRBD1 is a possible D gene (6 bases). Trimming stripped 1 base from V and 4 bases from J, with 11 bases between. The CDR3 is made up of 14 amino acids. Per the germline V gene, CDR1 is SGHRS and CDR2 is YFSETQ. Here the CDR3 reads CASSLTGGGETQYF. As DNA, the CDR3 is TGCGCCAGCAGCTTGACTGGGGGCGGAGAGACCCAGTACTTC.